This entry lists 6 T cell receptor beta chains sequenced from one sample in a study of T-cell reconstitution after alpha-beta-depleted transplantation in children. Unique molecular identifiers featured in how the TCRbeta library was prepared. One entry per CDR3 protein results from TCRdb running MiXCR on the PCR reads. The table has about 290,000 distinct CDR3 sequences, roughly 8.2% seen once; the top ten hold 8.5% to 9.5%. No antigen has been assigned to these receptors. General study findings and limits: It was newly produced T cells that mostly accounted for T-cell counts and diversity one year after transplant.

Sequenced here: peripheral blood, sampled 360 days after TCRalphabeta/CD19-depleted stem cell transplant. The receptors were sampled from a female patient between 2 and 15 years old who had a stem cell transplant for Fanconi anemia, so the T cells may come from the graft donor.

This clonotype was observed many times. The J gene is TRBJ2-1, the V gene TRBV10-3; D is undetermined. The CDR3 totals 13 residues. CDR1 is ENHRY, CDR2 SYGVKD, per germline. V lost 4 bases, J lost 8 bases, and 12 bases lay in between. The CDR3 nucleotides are TGTGCCATCAGTGGAGGACGGTACTATGAGCAGTTCTTC. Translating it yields CAISGGRYYEQFF.

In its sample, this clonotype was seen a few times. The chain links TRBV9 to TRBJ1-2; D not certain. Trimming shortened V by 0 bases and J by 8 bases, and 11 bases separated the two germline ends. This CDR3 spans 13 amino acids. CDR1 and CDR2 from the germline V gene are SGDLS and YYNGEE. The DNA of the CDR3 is TGTGCCAGCAGCGTAGGGGTAGGAGACGGCTACACCTTC. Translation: CASSVGVGDGYTF.

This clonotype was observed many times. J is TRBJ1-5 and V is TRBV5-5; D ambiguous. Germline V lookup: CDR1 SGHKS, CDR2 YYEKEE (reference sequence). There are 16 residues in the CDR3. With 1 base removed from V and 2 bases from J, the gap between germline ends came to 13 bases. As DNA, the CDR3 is TGTGCCAGCAGCTTGAGGGATTTAGGTCGCAATCAGCCCCAGCATTTT. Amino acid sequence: CASSLRDLGRNQPQHF. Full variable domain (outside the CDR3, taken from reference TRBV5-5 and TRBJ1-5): DAGVTQSPTHLIKTRGQQVTLRCSPISGHKSVSWYQQVLGQGPQFIFQYYEKEERGRGNFPDRFSARQFPNYSSELNVNALLLGDSALYLCASSLRDLGRNQPQHFGDGTRLSIL.

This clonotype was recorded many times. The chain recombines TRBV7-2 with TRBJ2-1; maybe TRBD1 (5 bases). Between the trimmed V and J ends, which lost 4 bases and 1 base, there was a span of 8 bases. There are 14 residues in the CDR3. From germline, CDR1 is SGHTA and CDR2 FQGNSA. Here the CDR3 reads CASSSRTSYNEQFF. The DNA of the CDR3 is TGTGCCAGCAGCTCCAGGACATCCTACAATGAGCAGTTCTTC.

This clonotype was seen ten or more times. The CDR3 DNA sequence: TGTGCCACCAGTGACCGATCCCACACAGATACGCAGTATTTT. It yields the protein CATSDRSHTDTQYF. The rearrangement links TRBV24-1 to TRBJ2-3; D not resolved. CDR3 size: 14 residues. Germline lookup yields CDR1 KGHDR and CDR2 SFDVKD. V was trimmed by 4 bases and J by 2 bases, leaving 9 bases between them.

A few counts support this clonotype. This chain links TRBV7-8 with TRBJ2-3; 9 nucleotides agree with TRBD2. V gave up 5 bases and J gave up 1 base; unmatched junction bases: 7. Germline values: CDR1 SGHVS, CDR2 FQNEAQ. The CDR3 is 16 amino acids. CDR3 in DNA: TGTGCCAGCAGCCTGCGGCGGGAGGGGGGCACAGATACGCAGTATTTT. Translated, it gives CASSLRREGGTDTQYF.